The clone carrying this T cell receptor (beta chain) was seen a single time. As processed by the authors: Amplification with reference gene primers provided the estimates of nucleated cell counts. The table came from immunoSEQ multiplex PCR; TCRdb's copy has only in-frame clones and leaves some out. D and trimming were read from the DNA, whereas the V and J calls and clone size are those reported in that table. The repertoire includes 40,000 to 55,000 clones, about 90% of them detected once, and roughly an eighth sits in the top ten. This sample was included in a study of blood T cell repertoires in COVID-19. Study as a whole: There were acute and convalescent COVID-19 samples, and they came from the United States, Italy and Spain. The analysed material was cDNA or gDNA that came from T cells, B-cell-depleted T cells, or PBMCs.

From germline, CDR1 is MNHEY and CDR2 SVGEGT. V lost 2 bases and J lost 1; bases outside the gene matches: 0. CDR3 length: 14 residues. This clonotype was sampled from a human donor in a cohort sampled during active COVID-19. The sample comprised peripheral blood. The rearrangement joins TRBV6-2 or TRBV6-3 to TRBJ1-1; 8 positions match TRBD1. The CDR3 loop is CASSYGTGNTEAFF. The CDR3 region has the DNA TGTGCCAGCAGTTACGGGACAGGGAACACTGAAGCTTTCTTT.